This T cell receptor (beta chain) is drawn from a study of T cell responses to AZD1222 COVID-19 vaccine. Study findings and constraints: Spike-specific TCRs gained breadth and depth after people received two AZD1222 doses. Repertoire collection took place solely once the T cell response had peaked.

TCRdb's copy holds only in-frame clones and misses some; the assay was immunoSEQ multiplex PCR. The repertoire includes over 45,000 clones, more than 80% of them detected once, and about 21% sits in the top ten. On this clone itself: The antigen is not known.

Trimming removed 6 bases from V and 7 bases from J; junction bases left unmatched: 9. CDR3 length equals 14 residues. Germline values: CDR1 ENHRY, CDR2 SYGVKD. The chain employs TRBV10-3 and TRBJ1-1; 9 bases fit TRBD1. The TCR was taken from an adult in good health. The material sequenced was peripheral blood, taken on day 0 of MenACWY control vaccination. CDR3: CAISIRGGQGEAFF. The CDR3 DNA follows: TGTGCCATCAGCATTCGAGGGGGACAGGGTGAAGCTTTCTTT.